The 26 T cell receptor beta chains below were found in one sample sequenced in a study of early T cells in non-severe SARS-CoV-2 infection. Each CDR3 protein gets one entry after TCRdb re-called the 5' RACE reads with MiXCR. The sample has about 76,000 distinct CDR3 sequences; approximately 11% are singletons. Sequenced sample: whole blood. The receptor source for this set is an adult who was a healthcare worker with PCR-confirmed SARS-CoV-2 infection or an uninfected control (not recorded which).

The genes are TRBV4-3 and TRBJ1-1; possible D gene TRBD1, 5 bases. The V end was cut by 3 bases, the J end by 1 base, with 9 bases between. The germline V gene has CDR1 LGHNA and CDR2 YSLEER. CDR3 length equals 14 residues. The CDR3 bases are TGCGCCAGCAGCCAGATTGGGGGGAACACTGAAGCTTTCTTT. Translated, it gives CASSQIGGNTEAFF.

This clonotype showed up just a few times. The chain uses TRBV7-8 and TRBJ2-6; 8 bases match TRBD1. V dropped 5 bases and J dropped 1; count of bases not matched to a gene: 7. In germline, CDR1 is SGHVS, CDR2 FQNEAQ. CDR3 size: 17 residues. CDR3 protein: CASSLQGGFSGANVLTF. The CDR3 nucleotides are TGTGCCAGCAGCCTACAGGGGGGTTTTTCTGGGGCCAACGTCCTGACTTTC.

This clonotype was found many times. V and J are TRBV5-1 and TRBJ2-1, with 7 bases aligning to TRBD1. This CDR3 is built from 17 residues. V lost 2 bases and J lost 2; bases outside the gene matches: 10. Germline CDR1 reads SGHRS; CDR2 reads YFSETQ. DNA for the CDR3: TGCGCCAGCAGCTTTACCGCCGGGACAGCCACCTACAATGAGCAGTTCTTC. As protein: CASSFTAGTATYNEQFF.

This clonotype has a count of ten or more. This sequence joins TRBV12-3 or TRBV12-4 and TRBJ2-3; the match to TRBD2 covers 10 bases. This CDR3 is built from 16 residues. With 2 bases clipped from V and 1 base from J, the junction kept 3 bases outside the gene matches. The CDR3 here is CASSLNLAGGTDTQYF. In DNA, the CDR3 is TGTGCCAGCAGTTTAAATCTAGCGGGGGGCACAGATACGCAGTATTTT.

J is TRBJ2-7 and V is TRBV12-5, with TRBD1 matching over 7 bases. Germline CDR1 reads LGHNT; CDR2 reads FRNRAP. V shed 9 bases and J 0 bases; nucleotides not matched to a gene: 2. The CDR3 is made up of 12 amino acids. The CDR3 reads CASGQASYEQYF. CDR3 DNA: TGTGCTAGCGGACAGGCCTCCTACGAGCAGTACTTC.

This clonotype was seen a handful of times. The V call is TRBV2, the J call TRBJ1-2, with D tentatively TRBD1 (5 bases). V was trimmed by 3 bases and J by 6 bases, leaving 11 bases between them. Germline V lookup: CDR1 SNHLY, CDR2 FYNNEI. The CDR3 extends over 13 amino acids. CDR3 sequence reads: CASSETFRDGYTF. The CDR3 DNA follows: TGTGCCAGCAGTGAGACTTTCAGGGATGGCTACACCTTC. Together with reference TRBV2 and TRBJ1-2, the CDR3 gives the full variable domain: EPEVTQTPSHQVTQMGQEVILRCVPISNHLYFYWYRQILGQKVEFLVSFYNNEISEKSEIFDDQFSVERPDGSNFTLKIRSTKLEDSAMYFCASSETFRDGYTFGSGTRLTVV.

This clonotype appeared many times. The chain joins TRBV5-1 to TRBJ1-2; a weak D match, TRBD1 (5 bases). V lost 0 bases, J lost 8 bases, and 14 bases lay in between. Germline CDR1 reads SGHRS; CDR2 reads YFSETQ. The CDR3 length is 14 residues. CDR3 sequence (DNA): TGCGCCAGCAGCTTGGGGCAGGGAGGAGGCGGCTACACCTTC. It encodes CASSLGQGGGGYTF.

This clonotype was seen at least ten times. The chain's CDR3 is CASSLGTDNEQFF. Here the CDR3 DNA reads TGTGCCAGCAGCTTAGGGACGGATAATGAGCAGTTCTTC. V is TRBV7-6 and J is TRBJ2-1; D not resolved. CDR3 size: 13 residues. CDR1 is SGHVS, CDR2 FNYEAQ, per germline. Deletions cut 1 base from V and 7 bases from J, with 8 bases between.

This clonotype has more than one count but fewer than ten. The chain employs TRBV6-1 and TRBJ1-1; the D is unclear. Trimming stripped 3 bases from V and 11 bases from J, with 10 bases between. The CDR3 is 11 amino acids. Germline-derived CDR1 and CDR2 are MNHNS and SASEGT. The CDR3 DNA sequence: TGTGCCAGCAGTGACTTTACAGTGGCTTTCTTT. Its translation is CASSDFTVAFF.

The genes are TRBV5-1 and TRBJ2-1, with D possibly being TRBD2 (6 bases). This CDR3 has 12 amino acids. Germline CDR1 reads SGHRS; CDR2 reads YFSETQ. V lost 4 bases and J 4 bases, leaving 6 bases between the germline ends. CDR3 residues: CASSGGYNEQFF. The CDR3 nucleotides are TGCGCCAGCAGCGGGGGGTACAATGAGCAGTTCTTC.

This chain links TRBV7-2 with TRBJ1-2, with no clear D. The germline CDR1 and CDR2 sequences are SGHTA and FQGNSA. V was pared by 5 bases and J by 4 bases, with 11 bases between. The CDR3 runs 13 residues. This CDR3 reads CASSVGPSYGYTF. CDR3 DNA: TGTGCCAGCAGCGTGGGCCCAAGCTATGGCTACACCTTC.

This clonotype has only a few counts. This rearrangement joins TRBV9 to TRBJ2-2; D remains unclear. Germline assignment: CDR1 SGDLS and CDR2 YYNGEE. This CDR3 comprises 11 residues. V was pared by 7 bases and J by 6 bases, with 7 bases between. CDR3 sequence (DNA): TGTGCCAGCGGAGTCGCCGGGGAGCTGTTTTTT. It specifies CASGVAGELFF.

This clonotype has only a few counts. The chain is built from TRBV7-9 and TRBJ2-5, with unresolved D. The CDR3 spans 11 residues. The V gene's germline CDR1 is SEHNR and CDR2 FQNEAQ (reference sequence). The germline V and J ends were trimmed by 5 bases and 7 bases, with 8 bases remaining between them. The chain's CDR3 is CASSAGPTQYF. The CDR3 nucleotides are TGTGCCAGCAGCGCCGGACCGACCCAGTACTTC.

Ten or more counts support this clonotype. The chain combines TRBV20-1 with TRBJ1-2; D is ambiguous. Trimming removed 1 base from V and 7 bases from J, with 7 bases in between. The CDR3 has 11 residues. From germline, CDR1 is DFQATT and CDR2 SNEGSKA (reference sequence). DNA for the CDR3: TGCAGTGCTAGAGGCTCCCGTGGCTACACCTTC. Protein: CSARGSRGYTF.

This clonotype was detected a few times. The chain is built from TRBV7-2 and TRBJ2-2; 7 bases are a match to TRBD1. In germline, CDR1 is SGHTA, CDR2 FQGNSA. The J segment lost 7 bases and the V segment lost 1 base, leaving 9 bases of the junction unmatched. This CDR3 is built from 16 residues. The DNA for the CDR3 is TGTGCCAGCAGCTTAGATGCAGGGGGTACGGGCGGGGAGCTGTTTTTT. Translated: CASSLDAGGTGGELFF.

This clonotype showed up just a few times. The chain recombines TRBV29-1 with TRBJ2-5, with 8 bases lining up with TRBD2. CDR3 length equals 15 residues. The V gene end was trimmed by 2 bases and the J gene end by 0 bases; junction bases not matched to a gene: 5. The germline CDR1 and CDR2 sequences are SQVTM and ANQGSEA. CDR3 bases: TGCAGCGTTGAACTAGCGGGCGGGTACCAAGAGACCCAGTACTTC. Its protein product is CSVELAGGYQETQYF.

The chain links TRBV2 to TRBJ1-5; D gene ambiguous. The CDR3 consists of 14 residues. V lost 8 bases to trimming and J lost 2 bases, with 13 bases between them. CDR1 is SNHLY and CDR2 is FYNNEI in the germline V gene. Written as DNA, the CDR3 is TGTGCCAGCTCTGGGGATTCGGGCAATCAGCCCCAGCATTTT. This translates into CASSGDSGNQPQHF. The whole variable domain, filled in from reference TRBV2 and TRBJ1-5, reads EPEVTQTPSHQVTQMGQEVILRCVPISNHLYFYWYRQILGQKVEFLVSFYNNEISEKSEIFDDQFSVERPDGSNFTLKIRSTKLEDSAMYFCASSGDSGNQPQHFGDGTRLSIL.

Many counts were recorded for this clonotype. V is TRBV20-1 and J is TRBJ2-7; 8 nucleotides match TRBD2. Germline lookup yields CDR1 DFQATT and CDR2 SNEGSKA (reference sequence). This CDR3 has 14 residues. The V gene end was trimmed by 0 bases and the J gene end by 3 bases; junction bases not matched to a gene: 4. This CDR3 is CSARDFSGGYEQYF. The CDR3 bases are TGCAGTGCTAGAGATTTCAGCGGGGGCTACGAGCAGTACTTC.

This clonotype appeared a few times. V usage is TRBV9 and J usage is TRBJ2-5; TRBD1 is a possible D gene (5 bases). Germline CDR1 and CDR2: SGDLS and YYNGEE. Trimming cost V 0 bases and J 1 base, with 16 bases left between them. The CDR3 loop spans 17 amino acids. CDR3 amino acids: CASSVGGEWGLQETQYF. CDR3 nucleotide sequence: TGTGCCAGCAGCGTAGGGGGTGAGTGGGGCCTCCAAGAGACCCAGTACTTC.

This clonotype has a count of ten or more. The DNA for the CDR3 is TGTGCCAGCAGCGTTTCGCCTACCAATGAGCAGTTCTTC. This codes for CASSVSPTNEQFF. V usage is TRBV9 and J usage is TRBJ2-1, with unresolved D. The germline gives CDR1 SGDLS, CDR2 YYNGEE. V gave up 2 bases and J gave up 6 bases, with 9 bases separating them. The CDR3 runs 13 residues.

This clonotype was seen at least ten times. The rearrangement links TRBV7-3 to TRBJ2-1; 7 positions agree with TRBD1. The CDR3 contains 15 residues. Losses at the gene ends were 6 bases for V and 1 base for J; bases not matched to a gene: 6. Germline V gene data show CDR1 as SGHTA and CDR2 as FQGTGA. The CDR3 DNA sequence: TGTGCCAGCAGTTCAGGGGGAGCGTCCTACAATGAGCAGTTCTTC. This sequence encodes CASSSGGASYNEQFF. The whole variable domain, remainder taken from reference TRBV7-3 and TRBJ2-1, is GAGVSQTPSNKVTEKGKYVELRCDPISGHTALYWYRQSLGQGPEFLIYFQGTGAADDSGLPNDRFFAVRPEGSVSTLKIQRTERGDSAVYLCASSSGGASYNEQFFGPGTRLTVL.

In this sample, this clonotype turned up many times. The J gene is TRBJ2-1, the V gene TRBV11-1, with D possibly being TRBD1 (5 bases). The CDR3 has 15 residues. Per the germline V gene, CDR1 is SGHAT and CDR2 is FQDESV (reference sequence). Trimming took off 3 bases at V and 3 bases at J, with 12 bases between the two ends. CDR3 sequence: CASSLSQGVYNEQFF. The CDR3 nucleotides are TGTGCCAGCAGCTTGTCGCAGGGTGTCTACAATGAGCAGTTCTTC.

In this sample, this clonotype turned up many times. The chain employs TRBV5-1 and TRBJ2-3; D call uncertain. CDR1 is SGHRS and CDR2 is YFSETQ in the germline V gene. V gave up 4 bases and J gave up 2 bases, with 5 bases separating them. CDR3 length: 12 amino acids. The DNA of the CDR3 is TGCGCCAGCAGCGACTCCACAGATACGCAGTATTTT. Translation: CASSDSTDTQYF.

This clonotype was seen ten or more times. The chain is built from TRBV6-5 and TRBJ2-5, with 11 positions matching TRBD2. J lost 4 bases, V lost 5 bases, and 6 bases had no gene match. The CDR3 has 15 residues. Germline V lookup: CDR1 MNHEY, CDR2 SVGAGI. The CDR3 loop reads CASSHLTSGAETQYF. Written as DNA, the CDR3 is TGTGCCAGCAGTCACCTGACTAGCGGGGCAGAGACCCAGTACTTC.

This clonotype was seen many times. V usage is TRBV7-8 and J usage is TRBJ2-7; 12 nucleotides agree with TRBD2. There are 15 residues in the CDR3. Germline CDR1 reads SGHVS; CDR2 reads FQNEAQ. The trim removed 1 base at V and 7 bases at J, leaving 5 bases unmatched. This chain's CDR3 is CASSLVLAGGHEQYF. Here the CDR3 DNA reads TGTGCCAGCAGCTTAGTGCTAGCGGGGGGGCATGAGCAGTACTTC.

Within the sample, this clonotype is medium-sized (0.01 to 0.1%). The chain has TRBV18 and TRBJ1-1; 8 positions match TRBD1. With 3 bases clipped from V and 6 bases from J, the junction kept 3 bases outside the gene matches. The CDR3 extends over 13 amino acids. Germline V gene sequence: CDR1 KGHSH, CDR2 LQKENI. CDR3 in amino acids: CASSPDRGAEAFF. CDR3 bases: TGTGCCAGCTCACCCGACAGGGGAGCTGAAGCTTTCTTT.